The clone carrying this T cell receptor (beta chain) was seen at least ten times. Its antigen is unknown. With 10-nucleotide random UMIs included, cDNA was synthesized by 5'RACE. Every sequencing run produced over 160 million TCR-beta sequences, and the sequences from any one run covered 15-18 subjects. TCRdb re-called the 5' RACE reads through MiXCR, storing one row per CDR3 protein. The table includes roughly 65,000 distinct CDR3 sequences, roughly 4.9% detected once. CDR3 length: 17 residues. It was from 2 million PBMCs stored at -80 C that the unsorted libraries were obtained. The data are from a study of neurological immune-mediated disorders. General study points: Among 34 multiple sclerosis patients, 18 had repertoires that phylogenetic grouping placed in one related-CDR3 cluster, a possible signature.

The chain recombines TRBV21-1 with TRBJ1-1. TRBV21-1 is a pseudogene. This TCR derives from a human donor with multiple sclerosis. The donor label of this sample is uncertain. Sequencing was carried out using PBMCs. The CDR3 region has the DNA TGTGCCAGCAGCAATGTGTTTTCGGGACTTAAGAACACTGAAGCTTTCTTT. Translated: CASSNVFSGLKNTEAFF.